The table lists the clone carrying this T cell receptor (beta chain) with a count of one. This sample was included in a study of chemoradiotherapy in HPV16-positive cancers. Trimming removed 2 bases from V and 1 base from J, with 16 bases in between. The germline CDR1 and CDR2 sequences are SGHVS and FNYEAQ. The CDR3 is 17 residues long. The repertoire was sequenced with immunoSEQ multiplex PCR; TCRdb's copy has only in-frame clones and lacks some. The table includes 30,000 or so clones, 80% to 90% detected once. The sequence was obtained from a human donor with HPV-associated anogenital cancer. The sequenced sample was blood, obtained from a patient who underwent chemoradiotherapy. The V and J genes are TRBV7-6 and TRBJ2-3, with D perhaps matching TRBD1 (5 bases). DNA for the CDR3: TGTGCCAGCAGCTTAAGGGGTTTGACAGCAGGCACAGATACGCAGTATTTT. Its protein is CASSLRGLTAGTDTQYF.